This T cell receptor (beta chain) was observed in a study of T cell responses to AZD1222 COVID-19 vaccine. Study overall: Some second doses came at about 4 weeks and others at about 12 weeks; these were pooled. Findings of the study overall: Baseline serology detected seropositivity in only six or seven AZD1222 recipients. Spike-specific TCR repertoires showed rising breadth and depth after two AZD1222 doses. Spike regions recognized by vaccine-associated CD4 TCRs spanned the protein, led by 160-218 and 743-854.

The CDR3 loop spans 17 amino acids. Germline V gene lookup returns CDR1 MNHEY and CDR2 SMNVEV (reference sequence). Trimming removed 0 bases from V and 7 bases from J; junction bases left unmatched: 11. Turning to this clone: Its matching antigen is unknown.

Data came from immunoSEQ multiplex PCR; TCRdb stores just in-frame clones and leaves some out. The sample consists of around 120,000 clones, around nine tenths of them appearing once. The genes are TRBV27 and TRBJ1-5; 8 bases align to TRBD1. The source of this sequence is an adult in good health. Here the sequenced sample was peripheral blood, taken on day 0 of AZD1222 vaccination. The DNA of the CDR3 is TGTGCCAGCAGTTTATCCCCCCCACAGGGGGGCAGGCAGCCCCAGCATTTT. It is translated as CASSLSPPQGGRQPQHF.